The 19 T cell receptor beta chains reported below all come from one sample, sequenced in a study of blood T cells in healthy people across ages. The use of a sample-barcoded 5' primer and a J-beta primer mix characterized a second PCR of 7 to 11 cycles. TCRdb reprocessed the 5' RACE reads via MiXCR and lists one record per CDR3 protein. Counted here are around 670,000 distinct CDR3 sequences, about 30% occurring once; the ten biggest clones make up approximately 14%. Material for sequencing was blood. The receptors come from a woman aged 80 or over in good health.

The J gene is TRBJ2-1, the V gene TRBV30; possible D gene TRBD2, 5 bases. CDR1 GTSNPN and CDR2 SVGIG come from the germline V gene (reference sequence). This CDR3 contains 14 residues. V lost 2 bases and J lost 0, with 8 bases in between. The DNA of the CDR3 is TGTGCCTGGAGTCCGGGGAGCTCCTACAATGAGCAGTTCTTC. Translation: CAWSPGSSYNEQFF.

Ten or more counts support this clonotype. The V call is TRBV20-1, the J call TRBJ2-7; TRBD1 aligns across 7 bases. The CDR3 extends over 13 amino acids. Germline V gives CDR1 DFQATT, CDR2 SNEGSKA (reference sequence). J lost 5 bases, V lost 5 bases, and 9 bases had no gene match. The CDR3 spells CSAFKDRLNEQYF. For the CDR3, the DNA is TGCAGTGCTTTCAAGGACAGGCTAAACGAGCAGTACTTC.

The chain links TRBV7-3 to TRBJ2-1; D may correspond to TRBD1 or TRBD2 (5 bases each). The CDR3 extends over 18 amino acids. V was trimmed by 5 bases and J by 3 bases, leaving 23 bases between them. Germline CDR1 SGHTA, CDR2 FQGTGA. This CDR3 reads CASSVNRDPSPLYNEQFF. The DNA for the CDR3 is TGTGCCAGCAGCGTGAACCGGGACCCCTCACCCCTCTACAATGAGCAGTTCTTC.

The rearrangement links TRBV16 to TRBJ1-1, with D possibly matching TRBD1 (5 bases). CDR1 is KGHSY, CDR2 FQNENV, per germline. The germline V and J ends were trimmed by 1 base and 2 bases, with 8 bases remaining between them. The CDR3 contains 14 residues. CDR3 in amino acids: CASSQFRGNTEAFF. Written as DNA, the CDR3 is TGTGCCAGCAGCCAATTTAGGGGCAACACTGAAGCTTTCTTT.

The chain links TRBV18 to TRBJ2-5; D gene ambiguous. The CDR3 spans 12 residues. The germline gives CDR1 KGHSH, CDR2 LQKENI. Trimming left V 2 bases short and J 3 bases short, with 4 bases between. Here the CDR3 reads CASSPVEETQYF. The DNA of the CDR3 is TGTGCCAGCTCACCAGTCGAAGAGACCCAGTACTTC.

At least ten counts were recorded for this clonotype. This chain uses TRBV27 with TRBJ1-6; D remains ambiguous. Looked up from germline, CDR1 is MNHEY and CDR2 is SMNVEV (reference sequence). V gave up 6 bases and J gave up 9 bases, with 18 bases separating them. The CDR3 loop spans 15 amino acids. The CDR3: CASRARVPLASPLHF. Here the CDR3 DNA reads TGTGCCAGCAGAGCGAGGGTTCCCTTGGCTTCACCCCTCCACTTT.

The chain couples TRBV7-2 to TRBJ2-3, with D perhaps matching TRBD2 (6 bases). This CDR3 has 15 residues. V was cut by 6 bases and J by 1 base, with 14 bases left in between. Germline V gene lookup returns CDR1 SGHTA and CDR2 FQGNSA. CDR3 region: CTSSFRPGGTDTQYF. The CDR3 region has the DNA TGTACCAGCAGTTTTCGACCGGGGGGCACAGATACGCAGTATTTT.

J is TRBJ1-1 and V is TRBV6-2 or TRBV6-3; D not certain. CDR3 length: 12 residues. V dropped 5 bases and J dropped 10 bases, with 14 bases sitting between them. In germline, CDR1 is MNHEY, CDR2 SVGEGT. DNA of the CDR3: TGTGCCAGCAGTGGCATAATGCGGGGAGCTTTCTTT. Translated, it gives CASSGIMRGAFF.

This clonotype showed up just a few times. The J gene is TRBJ1-1, the V gene TRBV19; TRBD1 matches at 10 bases. V dropped 5 bases and J dropped 1; count of bases not matched to a gene: 7. The CDR3 loop spans 16 amino acids. CDR1 is LNHDA and CDR2 is SQIVND in the germline V gene (reference sequence). DNA of the CDR3: TGTGCCAGTAGTCTCCGGACAGGGGGAGAGAACACTGAAGCTTTCTTT. Translating it yields CASSLRTGGENTEAFF.

On this clonotype: A much bigger clone sits one base away, suggesting this may be a read error. The chain combines TRBV5-1 with TRBJ1-4, with D unclear. The germline CDR1 and CDR2 sequences are SGHRS and YFSETQ. This CDR3 region has 17 residues. CDR3 residues: CASSLGRGVRTNEKRFF. The CDR3 nucleotides are TGCGCCAGCAGCTTGGGGCGGGGAGTACGAACTAATGAAAAACGGTTTTTT.

Many counts were recorded for this clonotype. The rearrangement links TRBV5-6 to TRBJ2-1, with TRBD1 matching over 8 bases. This CDR3 contains 16 residues. Unmatched junction bases numbered 7, after V lost 0 bases and J lost 5 bases. Per the germline V gene, CDR1 is SGHDT and CDR2 is YYEEEE. The DNA of the CDR3 is TGTGCCAGCAGCTTGGATACAGGACAGGGCCACAATGAGCAGTTCTTC. Amino acid sequence: CASSLDTGQGHNEQFF.

The V gene is TRBV27, the J gene TRBJ1-2; TRBD1 matches at 10 bases. In germline, CDR1 is MNHEY, CDR2 SMNVEV (reference sequence). Unmatched junction bases numbered 5, after V lost 3 bases and J lost 4 bases. The length of the CDR3 is 15 residues. The CDR3 DNA sequence: TGTGCCAGCAGTTTCAGGACAGGGGGAAGCTATGGCTACACCTTC. This sequence encodes CASSFRTGGSYGYTF.

This clonotype was counted ten times or more. The chain employs TRBV7-8 and TRBJ2-3; 8 nucleotides line up with TRBD2. The ends lost 5 bases at V and 0 bases at J; junction bases unmatched: 19. The CDR3 totals 20 residues. Germline V gene data show CDR1 as SGHVS and CDR2 as FQNEAQ. CDR3 in amino acids: CASSRLQTRGVSPSTDTQYF. In DNA, the CDR3 is TGTGCCAGCAGCCGCCTGCAGACGCGGGGGGTTTCCCCTAGCACAGATACGCAGTATTTT.

A few counts support this clonotype. This rearrangement joins TRBV7-9 to TRBJ1-5, with TRBD1 identical over 7 bases. Germline V gives CDR1 SEHNR, CDR2 FQNEAQ (reference sequence). The CDR3 runs to 15 residues. V lost 5 bases and J lost 2; bases outside the gene matches: 6. DNA of the CDR3: TGTGCCAGCAGCCCTACAGGGGACCGCAATCAGCCCCAGCATTTT. Amino acid sequence: CASSPTGDRNQPQHF. Looking up the rest from reference TRBV7-9 and TRBJ1-5 gives the full variable domain: DTGVSQNPRHKITKRGQNVTFRCDPISEHNRLYWYRQTLGQGPEFLTYFQNEAQLEKSRLLSDRFSAERPKGSFSTLEIQRTEQGDSAMYLCASSPTGDRNQPQHFGDGTRLSIL.

At least ten counts were recorded for this clonotype. The rearrangement joins TRBV7-9 to TRBJ1-2; maybe TRBD1 (6 bases). CDR1 SEHNR and CDR2 FQNEAQ come from the germline V gene (reference sequence). V shed 4 bases and J shed 6 bases, with 24 bases lying between them. The CDR3 contains 17 residues. In nucleotides, the CDR3 is TGTGCCAGCAGCTCTCCACAGGGATCGGAGAACTGGAATGGCTACACCTTC. Protein sequence: CASSSPQGSENWNGYTF.

There are a few counts of this clonotype. A read error may be the cause here, since a much bigger clone is one base away. This chain joins TRBV24-1 and TRBJ1-2; D may be TRBD1 (5 bases). CDR1 KGHDR and CDR2 SFDVKD come from the germline V gene. V lost 7 bases to trimming and J lost 0 bases, with 11 bases between them. This CDR3 contains 14 residues. The CDR3 loop is CATRDRGTNYGYTF. The CDR3 coding sequence is TGTGCCACCAGGGATAGGGGCACTAACTATGGCTACACCTTC.

This chain uses TRBV6-6 with TRBJ2-1; 10 nucleotides match TRBD2. The germline V gene encodes CDR1 MNHNY and CDR2 SVGAGI (reference sequence). The CDR3 spans 16 residues. V shed 5 bases, J shed 4 bases, and the junction held 8 bases outside the gene matches. CDR3 bases: TGTGCCAGCAGTGAGGGAACTAGCGGGGATTACAATGAGCAGTTCTTC. It is translated as CASSEGTSGDYNEQFF.

This clonotype came up many times. V gene TRBV10-3 combines with J gene TRBJ1-2, with unresolved D. This CDR3 region has 13 residues. CDR1 ENHRY and CDR2 SYGVKD come from the germline V gene. V lost 2 bases, J lost 1 base, and 5 bases lay in between. This CDR3 reads CAISEGSNYGYTF. The CDR3 nucleotides are TGTGCCATCAGTGAGGGCAGTAACTATGGCTACACCTTC.

The chain is built from TRBV10-3 and TRBJ2-3; 9 nucleotides line up with TRBD2. Germline V CDR1 and CDR2: ENHRY, SYGVKD. The CDR3 extends over 15 amino acids. V trimming: 4 bases; J trimming: 2 bases; junction bases outside the gene matches: 4. The DNA of the CDR3 is TGTGCCATCAGTGTTGGCGGGGGGGCCACAGATACGCAGTATTTT. This translates into CAISVGGGATDTQYF.